The 6 T cell receptor beta chains below all came from one sample that was sequenced in a study of T cell responses to AZD1222 COVID-19 vaccine. TCRdb keeps only in-frame clones here, not all; method: immunoSEQ multiplex PCR. Of about 92,000 clones detected, roughly nine tenths appear once; the ten largest clones hold under 10%. Sequencing was performed on peripheral blood, taken on day 0 of AZD1222 vaccination. Receptors originate from an adult in good health.

The chain uses TRBV7-9 and TRBJ1-5; TRBD1 matches 9 bases. This CDR3 has 14 amino acids. Trimming took 5 bases from V and 7 from J; bases not matched to a gene: 6. The V gene's germline CDR1 is SEHNR and CDR2 FQNEAQ (reference sequence). The CDR3 sequence is CASSPQGAEQPQHF. The CDR3 DNA reads as TGTGCCAGCAGCCCACAGGGGGCAGAGCAGCCCCAGCATTTT.

The gene calls are TRBV6-2 or TRBV6-3 and TRBJ2-7, with D hard to call. This CDR3 comprises 12 residues. V was cut by 0 bases and J by 9 bases, with 9 bases left in between. The germline gives CDR1 MNHEY, CDR2 SVGEGT. The CDR3 DNA reads as TGTGCCAGCAGTTACTCTGACCAAGTGCAGTACTTC. This gives the protein CASSYSDQVQYF.

The chain combines TRBV11-2 with TRBJ1-5, with D unresolved. Between the trimmed V and J ends, which lost 1 base and 5 bases, there was a span of 6 bases. This CDR3 contains 13 residues. Germline lookup yields CDR1 SGHAT and CDR2 FQNNGV. This CDR3 is CASSLVPYQPQHF. The DNA for the CDR3 is TGTGCCAGCAGCTTAGTCCCTTATCAGCCCCAGCATTTT.

This rearrangement joins TRBV7-2 to TRBJ2-2; 9 bases are a match to TRBD1. V was clipped by 5 bases and J by 3 bases; unmatched bases: 4. The germline V gene has CDR1 SGHTA and CDR2 FQGNSA. The CDR3 contains 15 residues. Here the CDR3 DNA reads TGTGCCAGCAGCATCCGACAGGGGGACACCGGGGAGCTGTTTTTT. It translates to CASSIRQGDTGELFF. Drawing the rest from reference TRBV7-2 and TRBJ2-2, the complete variable domain is GAGVSQSPSNKVTEKGKDVELRCDPISGHTALYWYRQSLGQGLEFLIYFQGNSAPDKSGLPSDRFSAERTGGSVSTLTIQRTQQEDSAVYLCASSIRQGDTGELFFGEGSRLTVL.

V and J are TRBV5-5 and TRBJ2-5; 8 positions match TRBD1. The CDR3 sequence is 15 residues long. Germline CDR1 is SGHKS and CDR2 is YYEKEE (reference sequence). Trimming removed 0 bases from V and 3 bases from J; junction bases left unmatched: 4. The CDR3, as DNA: TGTGCCAGCAGCTTGGGGACAGGGACTGAAGAGACCCAGTACTTC. Translated, it gives CASSLGTGTEETQYF. The entire variable domain, with the rest obtained from reference TRBV5-5 and TRBJ2-5, is as follows: DAGVTQSPTHLIKTRGQQVTLRCSPISGHKSVSWYQQVLGQGPQFIFQYYEKEERGRGNFPDRFSARQFPNYSSELNVNALLLGDSALYLCASSLGTGTEETQYFGPGTRLLVL.

The chain has TRBV6-6 and TRBJ2-7, with 7 bases that match TRBD1. This CDR3 comprises 12 residues. The J segment lost 4 bases and the V segment lost 5 bases, leaving 2 bases of the junction unmatched. The V gene's germline CDR1 is MNHNY and CDR2 SVGAGI (reference sequence). The CDR3: CASSGTAYEQYF. The CDR3 coding sequence is TGTGCCAGCAGTGGGACAGCTTACGAGCAGTACTTC.